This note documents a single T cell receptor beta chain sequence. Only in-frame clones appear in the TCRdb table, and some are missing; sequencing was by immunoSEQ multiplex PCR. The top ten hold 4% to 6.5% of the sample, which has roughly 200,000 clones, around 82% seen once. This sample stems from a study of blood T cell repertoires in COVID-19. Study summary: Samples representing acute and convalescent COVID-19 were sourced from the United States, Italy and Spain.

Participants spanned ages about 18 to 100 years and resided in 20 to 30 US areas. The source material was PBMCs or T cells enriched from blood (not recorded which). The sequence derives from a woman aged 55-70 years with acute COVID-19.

The CDR3: CASSFSGYEQFF. The CDR3 DNA follows: TGCGCCAGCAGCTTTTCGGGGTATGAGCAGTTCTTC. This chain uses TRBV5-1 with TRBJ2-1; tentatively, D is TRBD2 (5 bases). The CDR3 consists of 12 residues. Between the trimmed V and J ends, which lost 2 bases and 8 bases, there was a span of 8 bases. Germline lookup yields CDR1 SGHRS and CDR2 YFSETQ.